This T cell receptor beta chain was sequenced during a study of T cell repertoires in cytomegalovirus infection. Study-level background: The authors relied on CMV epitopes, both recently identified HLA-C-restricted and well-studied HLA-B-restricted. It can be stated that public TCR beta signatures indicated CMV infection as well as a matching HLA type.

Regarding the study as a whole: CMV-specific TCR beta clonotypes restricted by HLA-C dominated the ex vivo response.

As to this clonotype: Antigen unknown.

The CDR3 totals 15 residues. Germline lookup yields CDR1 SGHRS and CDR2 YFSETQ. With V trimmed by 4 bases and J by 5 bases, 11 bases remained unmatched. Each CDR3 protein is one row after TCRdb ran MiXCR on the reads. The sample contains some 800,000 distinct CDR3 sequences, just under 30% of which appear only once. The receptor was isolated from a human donor in good health (CMV status not recorded). Some clones in this sample may be carry-over from other donors' samples. This chain uses TRBV5-1 with TRBJ2-7, with TRBD1 matching 8 bases. This specimen consisted of cultured CD8+ T cells from PBMCs, obtained from culture after CMV antigen stimulation. The CDR3 coding sequence is TGCGCCAGCAGCCTCTCCGACAGGGGAAGAAACGAGCAGTACTTC. The encoded protein is CASSLSDRGRNEQYF.